A single T cell receptor beta chain is shown here with its context. As yet, its antigen is unknown. The data are from a study of STAT5B mutations in CD4+ large granular lymphocyte leukemia. Healthy controls were blood donor buffy coats. The study's findings and limits: TRBV06-family usage was enriched in top patient clones (8/27) versus controls (2/35).

Assay used: immunoSEQ multiplex PCR; TCRdb lists only in-frame clones, some missing. Altogether approximately 30,000 clones are present, just under 75% being singletons, with the ten largest covering 2.5% to 3.5%. Germline CDR1 is SGHTA and CDR2 is FQGTGA. Trimming removed 6 bases from V and 5 bases from J; junction bases left unmatched: 4. The CDR3 loop spans 14 amino acids. Specimen: CD4+ T cells from blood buffy coats. This clonotype was sampled from a human donor in good health. This sequence joins TRBV7-3 and TRBJ2-5; 12 nucleotides line up with TRBD2. The CDR3 loop is CASSLAGGRETQYF. CDR3 bases: TGTGCCAGCAGTCTAGCGGGAGGGAGGGAGACCCAGTACTTC.